This TCR beta chain derives from a study of blood T cells in healthy people across ages. The authors ran a second PCR of roughly 6 to 12 cycles using a sample-barcoded 5' primer and a J-beta primer mix. TCRdb used MiXCR to reprocess the 5' RACE reads, holding one entry per CDR3 protein. The table lists roughly 680,000 distinct CDR3 sequences, about 50% of them singletons. The CDR3 totals 13 residues. Germline loops: CDR1 MNHNY, CDR2 SVGAGI (reference sequence). V shed 7 bases, J shed 11 bases, and the junction held 11 bases outside the gene matches. Concerning this clonotype: A much larger clone lies a single base off, so this may be a read error.

The TCR was taken from a woman at least 80 years old in good health. Material for sequencing was blood. The chain carries TRBV6-6 and TRBJ2-5, with 9 bases fitting TRBD2. CDR3 in amino acids: CASTRLAVNEQYF. CDR3 coding DNA: TGTGCCAGCACGCGACTAGCGGTCAATGAGCAGTACTTC.